Listed below are T cell receptor beta chains from one sample, sequenced in a study of beta chain features in type 1 diabetes. This table comes from immunoSEQ multiplex PCR, and its TCRdb copy is limited to in-frame clones, with some not included. Counted here are 250,000 to 300,000 clones, less than 30% occurring once; the ten biggest clones make up roughly 0.011%. Sequencing used naive CD4+ T cells from blood. The receptors come from a young woman with type 1 diabetes. Both conserved end residues are part of each CDR3. D genes are given only for firm matches. A clone size is listed for some rows: how often the clone was seen (once, few, many), or a class if it is expanded.

clone_size	v_call	d_call	j_call	cdr3_aa	cdr3_nt
NA	TRBV25-1	NA	TRBJ2-5	CASTAPERLQETQYF	TGTGCCAGCACCGCGCCAGAGCGTCTACAAGAGACCCAGTACTTC
few	TRBV4-1	TRBD1	TRBJ2-7	CASSQPWTGGSSYEQYF	TGCGCCAGCAGCCAACCCTGGACAGGGGGCAGTTCCTACGAGCAGTACTTC
NA	TRBV20-1	NA	TRBJ2-1	CSALGDEQFF	TGCAGTGCCTTAGGGGATGAGCAGTTCTTC
few	TRBV18	NA	TRBJ2-4	CASSPRSGQINIQYF	TGTGCCAGCTCACCACGGTCCGGACAGATAAACATTCAGTACTTC
NA	TRBV30	NA	TRBJ1-4	CAWSVQDGKLFF	TGTGCCTGGAGTGTACAGGACGGAAAACTGTTTTTT
few	TRBV4-2	NA	TRBJ1-1	CASSQSQGRADTEAFF	TGTGCCAGCAGCCAAAGTCAGGGTCGGGCAGACACTGAAGCTTTCTTT
few	TRBV7-9	NA	TRBJ1-1	CASSLRGNTEAFF	TGTGCCAGCAGCTTACGGGGAAACACTGAAGCTTTCTTT
NA	TRBV10-3	TRBD1	TRBJ1-1	CANGQAMNTEAFF	TGTGCCAACGGACAGGCCATGAACACTGAAGCTTTCTTT
few	TRBV15	NA	TRBJ2-3	CATRQRGTRRLVTDTQYF	TGTGCCACCCGGCAAAGGGGGACACGTCGATTGGTCACAGATACGCAGTATTTT
few	TRBV29-1	TRBD2	TRBJ2-3	CSVEGTSGSTDTQYF	TGCAGCGTTGAGGGGACTAGCGGGTCGACAGATACGCAGTATTTT
few	TRBV28	TRBD2	TRBJ2-3	CASSPRLAGGDTQYF	TGTGCCAGCAGTCCAAGACTAGCGGGAGGCGATACGCAGTATTTT
few	TRBV7-2	NA	TRBJ1-1	CASSLDTNTEAFF	TGTGCCAGCAGCTTAGACACCAACACTGAAGCTTTCTTT
NA	TRBV9	TRBD1	TRBJ2-1	CASSVTGTAYNEQFF	TGTGCCAGCAGCGTAACTGGGACAGCTTACAATGAGCAGTTCTTC
NA	TRBV18	NA	TRBJ1-1	CASSRDSYTEAFF	TGTGCCAGCTCACGCGACAGCTACACTGAAGCTTTCTTT
NA	TRBV5-6	NA	TRBJ2-1	CASSFDWGETYNEQFF	TGTGCCAGCAGCTTCGATTGGGGGGAGACCTACAATGAGCAGTTCTTC
few	TRBV10-3	NA	TRBJ1-2	CAIRGAVGYTF	TGTGCCATCAGGGGGGCCGTTGGCTACACCTTC
NA	TRBV28	NA	TRBJ2-1	CAISTPNEQFF	TGTGCCATATCGACTCCCAATGAGCAGTTCTTC
few	TRBV7-9	TRBD1	TRBJ1-1	CASDRANTEAFF	TGTGCCAGTGACAGGGCGAACACTGAAGCTTTCTTT
NA	TRBV6-5	NA	TRBJ2-7	CASSYSSAGAYEQYF	TGTGCCAGCAGTTACTCGAGCGCAGGGGCCTACGAGCAGTACTTC
few	TRBV19	TRBD2	TRBJ2-1	CASSPLAGAYNEQFF	TGTGCCAGTAGCCCACTAGCGGGAGCATACAATGAGCAGTTCTTC
NA	TRBV7-3	TRBD1	TRBJ2-6	CASSSGQGAFGANVLTF	TGTGCCAGCAGCTCCGGACAGGGGGCGTTTGGGGCCAACGTCCTGACTTTC
NA	TRBV29-1	NA	TRBJ2-1	CSVELDSNEQFF	TGCAGCGTTGAGTTGGACTCCAATGAGCAGTTCTTC
NA	TRBV7-3	TRBD1	TRBJ2-2	CASSGQVTGELFF	TGTGCCAGCAGCGGACAGGTCACCGGGGAGCTGTTTTTT
NA	TRBV4-1	TRBD1	TRBJ1-5	CASSQRGDREVQPQHF	TGCGCCAGCAGCCAAAGGGGGGACAGGGAGGTTCAGCCCCAGCATTTT
NA	TRBV29-1	NA	TRBJ1-2	CSVGGPGWSYTF	TGCAGCGTTGGGGGCCCAGGTTGGAGCTACACCTTC
NA	TRBV19	TRBD2	TRBJ2-5	CASSKGLAGGDGETQYF	TGTGCCAGTAGTAAAGGACTAGCGGGAGGGGACGGGGAGACCCAGTACTTC
NA	TRBV2	NA	TRBJ1-2	CAGRPGINYGYTF	TGTGCCGGTCGCCCGGGAATTAACTATGGCTACACCTTC
NA	TRBV4-1	TRBD1	TRBJ1-1	CASSQGHGTGIEAFF	TGCGCCAGCAGCCAAGGACACGGGACAGGCATTGAAGCTTTCTTT
NA	TRBV9	NA	TRBJ1-2	CASSVGSGNRGYTF	TGTGCCAGCAGCGTAGGCTCAGGGAATCGTGGCTACACCTTC
NA	TRBV29-1	TRBD1	TRBJ1-2	CSVEDRVRQGYGYTF	TGCAGCGTTGAAGATCGGGTTCGACAGGGTTACGGCTACACCTTC
few	TRBV4-1	TRBD1	TRBJ1-5	CASSQDLRQGNDQPQHF	TGCGCCAGCAGCCAAGATCTGCGACAGGGTAATGACCAGCCCCAGCATTTT
NA	TRBV5-4	NA	TRBJ2-1	CASSFRERYNEQFF	TGTGCCAGCAGCTTCCGGGAGCGCTACAATGAGCAGTTCTTC
few	TRBV18	TRBD1	TRBJ1-5	CASSAGGGYNQPQHF	TGTGCCAGCTCGGCAGGGGGAGGATACAATCAGCCCCAGCATTTT
NA	TRBV2	NA	TRBJ2-5	CASSVQETQYF	TGTGCCAGCAGTGTTCAGGAGACCCAGTACTTC
NA	TRBV19	NA	TRBJ2-7	CASSMTGSYEQYF	TGTGCCAGTAGTATGACAGGCTCCTACGAGCAGTACTTC
few	TRBV7-9	NA	TRBJ2-3	CASSQAEGITTDTQYF	TGTGCCAGCAGCCAGGCGGAGGGGATAACCACAGATACGCAGTATTTT
NA	TRBV27	NA	TRBJ1-1	CASSFGSGRMNTEAFF	TGTGCCAGCAGTTTCGGGTCAGGGCGGATGAACACTGAAGCTTTCTTT
NA	TRBV7-9	TRBD2	TRBJ2-3	CASSTLRDYETDTQYF	TGTGCCAGCAGCACTCTCCGGGACTATGAAACAGATACGCAGTATTTT
NA	TRBV15	TRBD1	TRBJ1-1	CATSRGQGTEAFF	TGTGCCACCAGCAGGGGACAGGGCACTGAAGCTTTCTTT